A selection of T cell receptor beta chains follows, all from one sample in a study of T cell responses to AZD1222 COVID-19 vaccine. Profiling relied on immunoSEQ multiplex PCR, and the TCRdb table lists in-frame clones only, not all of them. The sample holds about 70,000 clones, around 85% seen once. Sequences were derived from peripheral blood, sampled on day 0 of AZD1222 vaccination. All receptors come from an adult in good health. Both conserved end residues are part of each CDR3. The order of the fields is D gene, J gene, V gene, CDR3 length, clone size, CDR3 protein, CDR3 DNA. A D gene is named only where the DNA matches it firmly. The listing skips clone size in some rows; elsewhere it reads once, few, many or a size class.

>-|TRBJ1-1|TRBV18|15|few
CASSTGEETYTEAFF
TGTGCCAGCTCTACCGGGGAAGAGACGTACACTGAAGCTTTCTTT
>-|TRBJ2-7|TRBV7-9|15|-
CASSLGAVSSYEQYF
TGTGCCAGCAGCTTGGGGGCAGTTAGTTCCTACGAGCAGTACTTC
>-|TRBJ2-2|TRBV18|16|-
CASSPSLNRVDGELFF
TGTGCCAGCTCACCTAGTCTAAACAGGGTCGACGGGGAGCTGTTTTTT
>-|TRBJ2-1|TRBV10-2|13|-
CASSESLKNEQFF
TGCGCCAGCAGTGAGTCGTTAAAAAATGAGCAGTTCTTC
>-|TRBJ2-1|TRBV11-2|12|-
CASSFPGSLQFF
TGTGCCAGCAGCTTTCCCGGGAGCCTACAGTTCTTC
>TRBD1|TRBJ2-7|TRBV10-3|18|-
CAISPDRPLFRGTYEQYF
TGTGCCATCAGCCCGGACAGGCCCCTCTTTCGTGGAACCTACGAGCAGTACTTC
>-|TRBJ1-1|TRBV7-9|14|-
CASDGGGKNTEAFF
TGTGCCAGCGACGGCGGGGGAAAGAACACTGAAGCTTTCTTT
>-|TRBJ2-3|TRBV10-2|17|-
CASSDGGPQARTDTQYF
TGCGCCAGCAGTGATGGGGGGCCCCAAGCGCGCACAGATACGCAGTATTTT
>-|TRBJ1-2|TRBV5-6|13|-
CASSSLDTYGYTF
TGTGCCAGCAGCTCCCTGGACACCTATGGCTACACCTTC
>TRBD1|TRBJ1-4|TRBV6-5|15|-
CASRTGGQANEKLFF
TGTGCCAGCAGAACCGGGGGACAGGCTAATGAAAAACTGTTTTTT
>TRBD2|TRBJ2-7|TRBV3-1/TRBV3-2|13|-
CASSQERGLAQYF
TGTGCCAGCAGCCAAGAAAGGGGACTAGCACAGTACTTC
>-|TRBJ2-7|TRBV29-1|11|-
CSVVQIYEQYF
TGCAGCGTTGTTCAGATCTACGAGCAGTACTTC
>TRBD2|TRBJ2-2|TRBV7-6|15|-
CASSLTSGGAGELFF
TGTGCCAGCAGTCTTACTAGCGGGGGGGCCGGGGAGCTGTTTTTT
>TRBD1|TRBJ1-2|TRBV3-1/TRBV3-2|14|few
CASSRQGPNYGYTF
TGTGCCAGCAGCCGACAGGGGCCTAACTATGGCTACACCTTC
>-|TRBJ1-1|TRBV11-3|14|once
CASSPDWVGTEAFF
TGTGCCAGCAGCCCAGACTGGGTCGGCACTGAAGCTTTCTTT
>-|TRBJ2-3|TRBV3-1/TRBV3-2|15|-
CASSQVAGVADTQYF
TGTGCCAGCAGCCAAGTTGCAGGGGTGGCAGATACGCAGTATTTT
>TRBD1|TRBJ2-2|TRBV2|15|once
CASSQQGADTGELFF
TGTGCCAGCAGTCAGCAGGGGGCCGACACCGGGGAGCTGTTTTTT
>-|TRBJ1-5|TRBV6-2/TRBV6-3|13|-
CASSYSVNQPQHF
TGTGCCAGCAGTTACTCTGTCAATCAGCCCCAGCATTTT
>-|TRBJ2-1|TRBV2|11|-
CASSTTYEQFF
TGTGCCAGCAGCACGACGTATGAGCAGTTCTTC
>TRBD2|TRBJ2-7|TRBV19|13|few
CASASGNPYEQYF
TGTGCCAGCGCTAGCGGGAACCCCTACGAGCAGTACTTC